These 16 T cell receptor beta chains originate from one sample sequenced in a study of T cells after yellow fever vaccination. From the 5' RACE reads, TCRdb called clonotypes with MiXCR, one entry per CDR3 protein. The data hold nearly 45,000 distinct CDR3 sequences, with under 8% observed a single time. The sample here was CD8+ T cells not binding an NS4B(214-222) dextramer, sorted from PBMCs, taken 45 days after the yellow fever booster vaccination. These receptor sequences come from a man aged 30-40 years who received the YFV17D yellow fever vaccine.

This clonotype was picked up many times. V usage is TRBV19 and J usage is TRBJ2-1; 7 bases fit TRBD2. The CDR3 loop spans 17 amino acids. Germline CDR1 LNHDA, CDR2 SQIVND (reference sequence). The V gene end was trimmed by 1 base and the J gene end by 0 bases; junction bases not matched to a gene: 6. The CDR3 loop is CASSIGAGAFSYNEQFF. The CDR3 nucleotides are TGTGCCAGTAGTATAGGGGCGGGAGCTTTCTCCTACAATGAGCAGTTCTTC.

This clonotype was seen many times. J is TRBJ2-2 and V is TRBV20-1; 8 bases fit TRBD2. Losses at the gene ends were 0 bases for V and 1 base for J; bases not matched to a gene: 7. The CDR3 totals 17 residues. Germline-derived CDR1 and CDR2 are DFQATT and SNEGSKA (reference sequence). CDR3 sequence reads: CSARELGAGENTGELFF. The CDR3 DNA reads TGCAGTGCTAGAGAGTTAGGAGCGGGAGAGAACACCGGGGAGCTGTTTTTT.

This clonotype was seen ten or more times. CDR3 bases: TGTGCCTGGAGTGTGAGCGGGAGGGCCGACGAGCAGTACTTC. It encodes CAWSVSGRADEQYF. V is TRBV30 and J is TRBJ2-7; 10 nucleotides agree with TRBD2. V dropped 0 bases and J dropped 5; count of bases not matched to a gene: 4. There are 14 residues in the CDR3. Germline V gene lookup returns CDR1 GTSNPN and CDR2 SVGIG (reference sequence).

V gene TRBV7-8 combines with J gene TRBJ2-7, with a weak D call TRBD2 (5 bases). The CDR3 is 17 amino acids. In germline, CDR1 is SGHVS, CDR2 FQNEAQ. V was trimmed by 0 bases and J by 3 bases, leaving 18 bases between them. The CDR3, as DNA: TGTGCCAGCAGCTTAGCGGAGAACAGTGGAGGTTTCTACGAGCAGTACTTC. Protein sequence: CASSLAENSGGFYEQYF.

This clonotype was detected many times. The chain couples TRBV29-1 to TRBJ2-2; perhaps D is TRBD1 or TRBD2 (5 bases each). The CDR3 runs 15 residues. Germline lookup yields CDR1 SQVTM and CDR2 ANQGSEA. Trimming removed 5 bases from V and 2 bases from J, with 15 bases in between. The CDR3 nucleotides are TGCAGCGTTACCAAATCCGGGACCAACACCGGGGAGCTGTTTTTT. It codes for CSVTKSGTNTGELFF.

This clonotype was seen ten or more times. The chain uses TRBV9 and TRBJ2-1, with no clear D. The ends were cut back, 3 bases at V and 7 bases at J, with 8 bases in the middle. CDR1 and CDR2 (germline): SGDLS, YYNGEE. This CDR3 spans 12 amino acids. CDR3 DNA sequence: TGTGCCAGCAGCGGGGGTTGGAATGAGCAGTTCTTC. The encoded protein is CASSGGWNEQFF.

This clonotype was observed at least ten times. V is TRBV5-6 and J is TRBJ2-1, with TRBD1 identical over 10 bases. Unmatched junction bases numbered 3, after V lost 2 bases and J lost 7 bases. The CDR3 runs to 14 residues. Germline CDR1 is SGHDT and CDR2 is YYEEEE. CDR3 sequence reads: CASSFGTGANEQFF. CDR3 bases: TGTGCCAGCAGCTTCGGGACAGGGGCTAATGAGCAGTTCTTC.

There are many counts of this clonotype. V gene TRBV18 combines with J gene TRBJ1-5, with no clear D. V gave up 2 bases and J gave up 5 bases, with 4 bases separating them. Per the germline V gene, CDR1 is KGHSH and CDR2 is LQKENI. The CDR3 is 12 residues long. The CDR3 DNA sequence: TGTGCCAGCTCACCAACAGATCAGCCCCAGCATTTT. This codes for CASSPTDQPQHF.

This clonotype came up a few times. The chain uses TRBV20-1 and TRBJ2-1; 9 nucleotides match TRBD2. Germline CDR1 DFQATT, CDR2 SNEGSKA (reference sequence). V shed 5 bases and J 1 base; nucleotides not matched to a gene: 18. The CDR3 totals 19 residues. DNA of the CDR3: TGCAGTGCTCCGTTAGGACTAGCGTATCATAAAGCGTCCTACAATGAGCAGTTCTTC. It codes for CSAPLGLAYHKASYNEQFF.

This clonotype has only a few counts. The genes are TRBV5-1 and TRBJ2-7, with TRBD1 matching over 7 bases. This CDR3 has 13 residues. V gave up 5 bases and J gave up 5 bases; unmatched junction bases: 7. Germline loops: CDR1 SGHRS, CDR2 YFSETQ. The CDR3 here is CASSEGGFHEQYF. The CDR3 DNA is TGCGCCAGCAGTGAAGGGGGCTTCCACGAGCAGTACTTC.

The table lists this clonotype with many counts. The chain joins TRBV9 to TRBJ2-1; D ambiguous. This CDR3 has 13 amino acids. V lost 2 bases and J lost 9, with 12 bases in between. The germline V gene encodes CDR1 SGDLS and CDR2 YYNGEE. CDR3 coding DNA: TGTGCCAGCAGCGTTCCGACTTCGGGTGAGCAGTTCTTC. Translated, it gives CASSVPTSGEQFF.

This clonotype was counted ten times or more. This rearrangement joins TRBV11-2 to TRBJ2-1; TRBD2 matches at 7 bases. Germline CDR1 SGHAT, CDR2 FQNNGV. This CDR3 is 14 amino acids long. After removal of 4 bases from V and 10 bases from J, the junction contained 10 bases not matched to a gene. The CDR3 nucleotides are TGTGCCAGCAGCTCACCGGGACTACCATTCGAGCAGTTCTTC. Translating gives CASSSPGLPFEQFF.

This clonotype was seen at least ten times. The J gene is TRBJ2-3, the V gene TRBV7-6, with TRBD1 matching over 7 bases. The CDR3 sequence is 13 residues long. J gave up 1 base and V 6 bases, and 1 base lay outside the gene matches. Germline V gene data show CDR1 as SGHVS and CDR2 as FNYEAQ. CDR3 protein: CASSGTGTDTQYF. The CDR3, as DNA: TGTGCCAGCAGTGGGACAGGCACAGATACGCAGTATTTT.

This chain links TRBV4-1 with TRBJ2-1; 9 bases map to TRBD2. The germline CDR1 and CDR2 sequences are MGHRA and YSYEKL. The CDR3 is 13 residues long. V shed 4 bases and J 10 bases; nucleotides not matched to a gene: 5. The chain's CDR3 is CASSPLAGVEQFF. The CDR3 coding sequence is TGCGCCAGCAGCCCATTAGCGGGAGTGGAGCAGTTCTTC.

Comment on this clonotype: A much larger clone lies a single base off, so this may be a read error. This rearrangement joins TRBV6-1 to TRBJ2-1; D unclear. V lost 8 bases, J lost 5 bases, and 1 base lay in between. This CDR3 spans 9 amino acids. Germline-derived CDR1 and CDR2 are MNHNS and SASEGT. CDR3 sequence: CASDNEQFF. In nucleotides, the CDR3 is TGTGCCAGCGACAATGAGCAGTTCTTC.

This chain uses TRBV7-2 with TRBJ2-3; 7 bases map to TRBD2. The CDR3 loop spans 17 amino acids. Germline V gives CDR1 SGHTA, CDR2 FQGNSA. The ends lost 1 base at V and 4 bases at J; junction bases unmatched: 11. In DNA form, the CDR3 reads TGTGCCAGCAGCTTAGGGGTCGGGCGGGAGATTCCAGATACGCAGTATTTT. Encoded protein: CASSLGVGREIPDTQYF.